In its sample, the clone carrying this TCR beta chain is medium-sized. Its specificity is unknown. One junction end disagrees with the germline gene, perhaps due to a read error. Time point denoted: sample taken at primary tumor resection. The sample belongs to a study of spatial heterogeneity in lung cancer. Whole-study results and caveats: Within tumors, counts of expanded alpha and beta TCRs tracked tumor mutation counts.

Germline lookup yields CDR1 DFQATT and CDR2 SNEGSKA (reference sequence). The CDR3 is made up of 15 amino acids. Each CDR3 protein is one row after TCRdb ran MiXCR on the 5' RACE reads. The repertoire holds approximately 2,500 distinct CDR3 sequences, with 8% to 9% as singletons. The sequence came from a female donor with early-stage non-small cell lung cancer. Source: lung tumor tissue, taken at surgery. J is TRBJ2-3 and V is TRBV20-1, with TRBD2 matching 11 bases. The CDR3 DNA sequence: TGCAGGGCTATGGGACTAGCGGATCTCACAGATACGCAGTATTTT. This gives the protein CRAMGLADLTDTQYF.